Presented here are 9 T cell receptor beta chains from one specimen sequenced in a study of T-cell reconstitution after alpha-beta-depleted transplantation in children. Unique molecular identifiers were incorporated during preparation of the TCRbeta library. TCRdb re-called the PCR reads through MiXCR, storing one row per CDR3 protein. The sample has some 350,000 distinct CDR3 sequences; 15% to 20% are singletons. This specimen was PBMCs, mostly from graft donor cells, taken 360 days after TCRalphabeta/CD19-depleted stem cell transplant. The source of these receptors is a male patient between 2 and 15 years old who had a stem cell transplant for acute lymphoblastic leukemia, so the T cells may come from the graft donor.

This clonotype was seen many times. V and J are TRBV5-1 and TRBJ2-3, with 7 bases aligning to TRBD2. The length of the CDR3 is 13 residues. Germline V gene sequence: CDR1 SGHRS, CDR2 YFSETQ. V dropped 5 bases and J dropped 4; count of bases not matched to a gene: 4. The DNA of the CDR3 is TGCGCCAGCAGTGGGGCGGGGGCAGATACGCAGTATTTT. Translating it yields CASSGAGADTQYF.

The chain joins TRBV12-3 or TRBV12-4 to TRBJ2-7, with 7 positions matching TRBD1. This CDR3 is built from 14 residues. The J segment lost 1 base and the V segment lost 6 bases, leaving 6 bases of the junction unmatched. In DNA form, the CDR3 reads TGTGCCAGCAGCCCTAACAGGGGATCCTACGAGCAGTACTTC. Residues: CASSPNRGSYEQYF.

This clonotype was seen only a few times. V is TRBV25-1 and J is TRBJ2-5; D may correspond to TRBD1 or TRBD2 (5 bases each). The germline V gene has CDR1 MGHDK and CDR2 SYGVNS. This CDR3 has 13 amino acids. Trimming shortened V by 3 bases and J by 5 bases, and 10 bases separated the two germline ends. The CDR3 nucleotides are TGTGCCAGCAGTGACTGGGGCGGGGAGACCCAGTACTTC. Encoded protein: CASSDWGGETQYF.

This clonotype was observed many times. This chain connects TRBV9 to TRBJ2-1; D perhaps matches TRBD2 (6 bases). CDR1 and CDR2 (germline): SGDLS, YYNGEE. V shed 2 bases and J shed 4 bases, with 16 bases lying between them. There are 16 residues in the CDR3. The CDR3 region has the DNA TGTGCCAGCAGCGTCGCACCGGGACTCCTATACAATGAGCAGTTCTTC. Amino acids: CASSVAPGLLYNEQFF.

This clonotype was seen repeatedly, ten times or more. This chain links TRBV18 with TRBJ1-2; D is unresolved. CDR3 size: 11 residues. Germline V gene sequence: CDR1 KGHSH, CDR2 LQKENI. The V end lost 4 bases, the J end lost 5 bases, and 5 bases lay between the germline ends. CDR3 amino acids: CASSQEYGYTF. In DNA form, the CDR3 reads TGTGCCAGCTCACAGGAGTATGGCTACACCTTC.

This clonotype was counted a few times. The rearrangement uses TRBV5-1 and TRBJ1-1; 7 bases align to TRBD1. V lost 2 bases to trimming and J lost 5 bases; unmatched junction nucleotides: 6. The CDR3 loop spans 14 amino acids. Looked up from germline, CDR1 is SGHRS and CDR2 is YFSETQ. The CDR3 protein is CASSFTGDSTEAFF. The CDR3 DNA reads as TGCGCCAGCAGCTTTACAGGGGACTCTACTGAAGCTTTCTTT.

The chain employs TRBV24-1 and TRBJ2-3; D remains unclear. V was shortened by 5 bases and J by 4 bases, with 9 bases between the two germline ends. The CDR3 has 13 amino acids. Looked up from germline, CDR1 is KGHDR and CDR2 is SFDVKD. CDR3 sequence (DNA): TGTGCCACCAGTGCCTGGGCCGCAGATACGCAGTATTTT. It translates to CATSAWAADTQYF.

In nucleotides, the CDR3 is TGCAGTGCTAGATTCTTGAACACCGGGGAGCTGTTTTTT. The encoded protein is CSARFLNTGELFF. V gene TRBV20-1 combines with J gene TRBJ2-2; D not certain. The germline V gene has CDR1 DFQATT and CDR2 SNEGSKA (reference sequence). This CDR3 is 13 amino acids long. Trimming stripped 2 bases from V and 1 base from J, with 5 bases between.

The DNA for the CDR3 is TGCGCCAGCAGCCAGGGGGGGGATCACGAGCAGTACTTC. This translates into CASSQGGDHEQYF. The chain is built from TRBV4-3 and TRBJ2-7; 7 positions agree with TRBD2. There are 13 residues in the CDR3. The V segment lost 3 bases and the J segment 5 bases; nucleotides outside the gene matches: 4. Germline V gives CDR1 LGHNA, CDR2 YSLEER.